This T cell receptor (beta chain) is drawn from a study of blood T cell repertoires in COVID-19. Across the study: The United States, Italy and Spain were the sources of the acute and convalescent COVID-19 samples. The cDNA or gDNA used as material had been derived from T cells, B-cell-depleted T cells, or PBMCs.

Study processing details: Amplified reference gene primers provided the basis for estimating nucleated cell counts. Assay: immunoSEQ multiplex PCR; the TCRdb copy retains only in-frame clones and omits some. Clone size and the V and J calls come from that table; the DNA yielded D and trimming. Of some 64,000 clones listed, approximately 80% are singletons. The CDR3 extends over 18 amino acids. V lost 6 bases to trimming and J lost 3 bases, with 25 bases between them. Germline CDR1 and CDR2: MDHEN and SYDVKM. This chain links TRBV28 with TRBJ2-3; perhaps TRBD1 as D (5 bases). The specimen was peripheral blood. This receptor was obtained from a man between 60 and 75 years old with acute or convalescent COVID-19. CDR3 in amino acids: CASRSLVKTGVGTDTQYF. The DNA for the CDR3 is TGTGCCAGCAGATCCCTTGTCAAAACAGGTGTGGGTACAGATACGCAGTATTTT. Combining the CDR3 with reference TRBV28 and TRBJ2-3 gives the whole variable domain DVKVTQSSRYLVKRTGEKVFLECVQDMDHENMFWYRQDPGLGLRLIYFSYDVKMKEKGDIPEGYSVSREKKERFSLILESASTNQTSMYLCASRSLVKTGVGTDTQYFGPGTRLTVL.